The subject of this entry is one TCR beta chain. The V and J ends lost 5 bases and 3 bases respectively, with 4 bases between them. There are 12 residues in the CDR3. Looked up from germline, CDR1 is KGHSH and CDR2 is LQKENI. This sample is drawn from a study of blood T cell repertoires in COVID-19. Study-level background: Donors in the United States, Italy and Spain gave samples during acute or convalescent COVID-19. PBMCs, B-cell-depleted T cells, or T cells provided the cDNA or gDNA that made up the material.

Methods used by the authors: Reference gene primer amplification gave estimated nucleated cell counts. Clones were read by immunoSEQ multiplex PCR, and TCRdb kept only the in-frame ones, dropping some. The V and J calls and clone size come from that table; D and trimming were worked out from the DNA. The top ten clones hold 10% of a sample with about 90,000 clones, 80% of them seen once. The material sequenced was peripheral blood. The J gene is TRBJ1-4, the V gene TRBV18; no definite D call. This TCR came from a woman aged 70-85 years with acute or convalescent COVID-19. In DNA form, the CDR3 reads TGTGCCAGCTCAGGCCCTAATGAAAAACTGTTTTTT. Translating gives CASSGPNEKLFF.